Listed here are 10 T cell receptor beta chains from one sample, sequenced in a study of beta chain features in type 1 diabetes. Their recognized antigens are unknown. All of the isolated RNA was reverse transcribed, so expressed TCRB transcripts were sequenced. Data came from immunoSEQ multiplex PCR; TCRdb stores just in-frame clones and leaves some out. The sample holds 50,000 or so clones; roughly 48% are singletons and the top ten take 0.13%. Regarding the study as a whole: There was a moderate but significant shortening of TCRB CDR3s in all four CD4+ subsets of Type 1 diabetes patients.

Sample: stem cell memory CD4+ T cells from blood. The source of these receptors is a man aged 25 to 40 with type 1 diabetes.

V usage is TRBV7-8 and J usage is TRBJ2-7; weak D call: TRBD2 (6 bases). Germline V CDR1 and CDR2: SGHVS, FQNEAQ. This CDR3 comprises 14 residues. Trimming left V 4 bases short and J 0 bases short, with 10 bases between. Written as DNA, the CDR3 is TGTGCCAGCAGCTATGGGGGGAGCTCCTACGAGCAGTACTTC. It encodes CASSYGGSSYEQYF.

The rearrangement links TRBV7-9 to TRBJ2-5, with a possible D match to TRBD1 (7 bases). The J call is in doubt because the DNA end fits TRBJ2-7 better. CDR3 length: 14 amino acids. The germline V gene encodes CDR1 SEHNR and CDR2 FQNEAQ (reference sequence). CDR3 region: CASSSPQGGDEQYF. CDR3 nucleotide sequence: TGTGCCAGCAGCTCCCCTCAGGGGGGCGACGAGCAGTACTTC.

The chain combines TRBV19 with TRBJ2-4; the match to TRBD2 covers 13 bases. V lost 3 bases, J lost 7 bases, and 3 bases stayed unmatched. Germline-derived CDR1 and CDR2 are LNHDA and SQIVND (reference sequence). The CDR3 covers 15 residues. CDR3 coding DNA: TGTGCCAGTAGTATTCGGACTAGCGGGAGCAACATTCAGTACTTC. It translates to CASSIRTSGSNIQYF.

The CDR3 sequence: CASSLETGTNTEAFF. The CDR3 region has the DNA TGTGCCAGCAGCTTAGAAACAGGGACGAACACTGAAGCTTTCTTT. The chain is built from TRBV7-9 and TRBJ1-1; weak D call: TRBD1 (6 bases). Trimming stripped 1 base from V and 1 base from J, with 10 bases between. The CDR3 consists of 15 residues. Germline lookup yields CDR1 SEHNR and CDR2 FQNEAQ (reference sequence). Combining the CDR3 with reference TRBV7-9 and TRBJ1-1 gives the whole variable domain DTGVSQNPRHKITKRGQNVTFRCDPISEHNRLYWYRQTLGQGPEFLTYFQNEAQLEKSRLLSDRFSAERPKGSFSTLEIQRTEQGDSAMYLCASSLETGTNTEAFFGQGTRLTVV.

This chain connects TRBV6-1 to TRBJ2-4; D may be TRBD2 (5 bases). The CDR3 totals 18 residues. V was clipped by 3 bases and J by 0 bases, with 18 bases between them. Germline V gene data show CDR1 as MNHNS and CDR2 as SASEGT. The CDR3 sequence: CASSDSSRGQLAKNIQYF. The DNA of the CDR3 is TGTGCCAGCAGTGATTCTAGCCGTGGGCAACTAGCCAAAAACATTCAGTACTTC.

The rearrangement uses TRBV6-1 and TRBJ1-1, with TRBD1 identical over 12 bases. This CDR3 is built from 16 residues. CDR1 and CDR2 (germline): MNHNS, SASEGT. V shed 3 bases and J 5 bases; nucleotides not matched to a gene: 7. The CDR3 region has the DNA TGTGCCAGCAGTGACGTCGGGACAGGGGGCCAGACTGAAGCTTTCTTT. The encoded protein is CASSDVGTGGQTEAFF.

J is TRBJ2-7 and V is TRBV5-4; 7 nucleotides align to TRBD2. Per the germline V gene, CDR1 is SGHNT and CDR2 is YYREEE (reference sequence). The CDR3 is made up of 16 amino acids. The trim removed 2 bases at V and 4 bases at J, leaving 12 bases unmatched. CDR3 residues: CASSLDSIAGEYEQYF. Here the CDR3 DNA reads TGTGCCAGCAGCTTAGATTCCATCGCGGGAGAATACGAGCAGTACTTC.

This sequence joins TRBV11-2 and TRBJ2-1; TRBD2 is a possible D gene (5 bases). CDR3 size: 15 residues. V lost 5 bases and J lost 0, with 11 bases in between. Germline V gene lookup returns CDR1 SGHAT and CDR2 FQNNGV. The CDR3 sequence is CASSVRRSSYNEQFF. The CDR3 DNA is TGTGCCAGCAGCGTAAGGAGGAGCTCCTACAATGAGCAGTTCTTC.

Only a few counts were recorded for this clone. This chain connects TRBV29-1 to TRBJ2-6; 11 bases are shared with TRBD1. Germline V CDR1 and CDR2: SQVTM, ANQGSEA. The J segment lost 1 base and the V segment lost 7 bases, leaving 6 bases of the junction unmatched. The CDR3 is 16 amino acids. The CDR3 loop reads CSAGTGGSSGANVLTF. In nucleotides, the CDR3 is TGCAGCGCCGGGACAGGGGGATCTTCTGGGGCCAACGTCCTGACTTTC.

This clone was counted between two and nine times. This chain connects TRBV29-1 to TRBJ2-1, with 12 nucleotides matching TRBD2. The germline V gene has CDR1 SQVTM and CDR2 ANQGSEA. CDR3 length equals 17 residues. The ends lost 6 bases at V and 0 bases at J; junction bases unmatched: 9. The CDR3 sequence is CSVRRLAGALSYNEQFF. CDR3 in DNA: TGCAGCGTCCGCAGACTAGCGGGAGCCCTCTCCTACAATGAGCAGTTCTTC.